The 31 T cell receptor beta chains presented below share a single source sample, sequenced in a study of blood T cell repertoires in COVID-19. Sequenced by immunoSEQ multiplex PCR; TCRdb stores in-frame clones only, minus some. The sample carries under 300,000 clones, roughly 89% recorded once. The material sequenced was peripheral blood. The source of these receptors is a middle-aged woman who had recovered from COVID-19.

CDR3 in DNA: TGTGCCATCAGCGGACACGAGACGGGACTAGCGGGCTACAATGAGCAGTTCTTC. Its protein is CAISGHETGLAGYNEQFF. This sequence joins TRBV10-3 and TRBJ2-1, with 12 bases aligning to TRBD2. The V and J ends lost 6 bases and 3 bases, in that order; junction bases with no gene match: 12. Germline loops: CDR1 ENHRY, CDR2 SYGVKD. This CDR3 has 18 amino acids.

The rearrangement uses TRBV19 and TRBJ2-1; D gene ambiguous. The V end was cut by 2 bases, the J end by 3 bases, with 5 bases between. The CDR3 loop spans 13 amino acids. Germline V gives CDR1 LNHDA, CDR2 SQIVND (reference sequence). CDR3 sequence: CASSISFYNEQFF. The CDR3 DNA is TGTGCCAGTAGTATAAGCTTCTACAATGAGCAGTTCTTC. Variable domain in full (rest from reference TRBV19 and TRBJ2-1): DGGITQSPKYLFRKEGQNVTLSCEQNLNHDAMYWYRQDPGQGLRLIYYSQIVNDFQKGDIAEGYSVSREKKESFPLTVTSAQKNPTAFYLCASSISFYNEQFFGPGTRLTVL.

The chain carries TRBV2 and TRBJ2-5; TRBD1 agrees at 7 bases. Per germline, CDR1 SNHLY and CDR2 FYNNEI. The CDR3 spans 15 residues. After removal of 4 bases from V and 4 bases from J, the junction contained 9 bases not matched to a gene. CDR3 protein: CASSANDRVTETQYF. CDR3 in DNA: TGTGCCAGCAGTGCGAACGACAGGGTAACAGAGACCCAGTACTTC.

This clone was detected only once. The rearrangement uses TRBV10-3 and TRBJ2-5; D gene uncertain. This CDR3 comprises 13 residues. Trimming removed 3 bases from V and 3 bases from J, with 8 bases in between. Germline CDR1 is ENHRY and CDR2 is SYGVKD. The CDR3 coding sequence is TGTGCCATCAGTGAATACCGGGAAGAGACCCAGTACTTC. As protein: CAISEYREETQYF.

The V call is TRBV6-6, the J call TRBJ2-7, with TRBD1 matching 10 bases. The CDR3 is 16 residues long. Trimming removed 3 bases from V and 6 bases from J; junction bases left unmatched: 11. Looked up from germline, CDR1 is MNHNY and CDR2 is SVGAGI (reference sequence). As DNA, the CDR3 is TGTGCCAGCAGTTATAGTAAGGGACAGGGGCCGTCCGAGCAGTACTTC. Translating gives CASSYSKGQGPSEQYF.

The genes are TRBV3-1 (or the pseudogene TRBV3-2) and TRBJ1-2; D possibly corresponds to TRBD1 (5 bases). The germline CDR1 and CDR2 sequences are LGHDT and YNNKEL (reference sequence). The CDR3 extends over 14 amino acids. Deletions cut 0 bases from V and 4 bases from J, with 9 bases between. The CDR3 DNA is TGTGCCAGCAGCCAAGATGGGGGGACCTATGGCTACACCTTC. Its translation: CASSQDGGTYGYTF.

The chain is built from TRBV29-1 and TRBJ2-3; D gene uncertain. Germline values: CDR1 SQVTM, CDR2 ANQGSEA. The V end lost 4 bases, the J end lost 4 bases, and 6 bases lay between the germline ends. The CDR3 consists of 11 residues. The DNA for the CDR3 is TGCAGCGTTGTACAGCCAGATACGCAGTATTTT. Its protein is CSVVQPDTQYF.

In its sample, this clone was seen a few times. V and J are TRBV6-5 and TRBJ1-2; TRBD1 matches 9 bases. The CDR3 consists of 15 residues. Germline V lookup: CDR1 MNHEY, CDR2 SVGAGI. The V segment lost 7 bases and the J segment 8 bases; nucleotides outside the gene matches: 14. The CDR3 nucleotides are TGTGCCAGCACTCCTAGAGGACAGGGGTTTGACGGCTACACCTTC. Translating it yields CASTPRGQGFDGYTF.

This chain uses TRBV5-6 with TRBJ2-4; maybe TRBD2 (6 bases). This CDR3 spans 17 amino acids. V shed 0 bases and J shed 7 bases, with 20 bases lying between them. The germline gives CDR1 SGHDT, CDR2 YYEEEE. This CDR3 reads CASSLGWGGDLGNIQYF. CDR3 nucleotides: TGTGCCAGCAGCTTGGGCTGGGGCGGGGACCTAGGGAACATTCAGTACTTC.

The V call is TRBV19, the J call TRBJ2-1; TRBD1 agrees at 11 bases. The V gene's germline CDR1 is LNHDA and CDR2 SQIVND (reference sequence). This CDR3 region has 16 residues. The V gene end was trimmed by 5 bases and the J gene end by 6 bases; junction bases not matched to a gene: 9. The CDR3 DNA reads as TGTGCCAGTAGTCGGCAGGGGACAGGGGGAGGCAATGAGCAGTTCTTC. Translation: CASSRQGTGGGNEQFF.

The V call is TRBV5-5, the J call TRBJ2-3; 10 bases are a match to TRBD1. CDR1 and CDR2 (germline): SGHKS, YYEKEE (reference sequence). The CDR3 has 15 amino acids. Trimming cost V 5 bases and J 7 bases; bases outside gene matches: 10. This CDR3 reads CASRPGQGESNTQYF. CDR3 in DNA: TGTGCCAGCAGACCAGGACAGGGGGAATCGAATACGCAGTATTTT.

The rearrangement uses TRBV2 and TRBJ2-3; 9 nucleotides match TRBD1. Germline CDR1 SNHLY, CDR2 FYNNEI. This CDR3 comprises 15 residues. Trimming removed 5 bases from V and 4 bases from J; junction bases left unmatched: 7. The CDR3 DNA reads TGTGCCAGCAGTAAAGACAGGGGGGTTGCAGATACGCAGTATTTT. It is translated as CASSKDRGVADTQYF.

The chain joins TRBV2 to TRBJ2-3, with 10 bases fitting TRBD1. Germline loops: CDR1 SNHLY, CDR2 FYNNEI. The CDR3 has 16 residues. Germline trimming cut 8 bases from V and 1 base from J; bases unmatched to any gene: 9. CDR3 sequence reads: CASPGPGTGGTDTQYF. The CDR3 nucleotides are TGTGCCAGCCCTGGCCCGGGGACAGGGGGCACAGATACGCAGTATTTT.

The V and J genes are TRBV13 and TRBJ2-3, with D possibly matching TRBD2 (6 bases). The CDR3 consists of 14 residues. Germline assignment: CDR1 PRHDT and CDR2 FYEKMQ (reference sequence). V gave up 2 bases and J gave up 1 base, with 7 bases separating them. CDR3 amino acids: CASSLREGTDTQYF. The CDR3 region has the DNA TGTGCCAGCAGCTTAAGGGAGGGCACAGATACGCAGTATTTT.

The V call is TRBV7-3, the J call TRBJ2-1, with 11 bases fitting TRBD2. Germline V lookup: CDR1 SGHTA, CDR2 FQGTGA. The CDR3 extends over 15 amino acids. Germline trimming cut 1 base from V and 8 bases from J; bases unmatched to any gene: 4. The chain's CDR3 is CASSLRLAGRDEQFF. The CDR3 coding sequence is TGTGCCAGCAGCTTAAGACTAGCGGGGAGGGATGAGCAGTTCTTC. The complete variable domain, with remaining parts taken from reference TRBV7-3 and TRBJ2-1, reads GAGVSQTPSNKVTEKGKYVELRCDPISGHTALYWYRQSLGQGPEFLIYFQGTGAADDSGLPNDRFFAVRPEGSVSTLKIQRTERGDSAVYLCASSLRLAGRDEQFFGPGTRLTVL.

The chain is built from TRBV2 and TRBJ2-1; TRBD2 matches 7 bases. CDR1 and CDR2 from the germline V gene are SNHLY and FYNNEI. The CDR3 has 16 amino acids. Trimming took 7 bases from V and 4 from J; bases not matched to a gene: 13. CDR3 DNA: TGTGCCAGCATGGGGACCGTGGCGGGGGTTTACAATGAGCAGTTCTTC. This sequence encodes CASMGTVAGVYNEQFF.

J is TRBJ2-2 and V is TRBV3-1 (or the pseudogene TRBV3-2); TRBD2 is a possible D gene (7 bases). Germline CDR1 and CDR2: LGHDT and YNNKEL (reference sequence). V dropped 2 bases and J dropped 2 bases, with 21 bases sitting between them. This CDR3 comprises 19 residues. The chain's CDR3 is CASSQPRSGGLINTGELFF. The CDR3 DNA follows: TGTGCCAGCAGCCAACCCCGGTCGGGGGGCCTGATTAACACCGGGGAGCTGTTTTTT.

J is TRBJ2-7 and V is TRBV5-4; 9 nucleotides align to TRBD2. Germline lookup yields CDR1 SGHNT and CDR2 YYREEE (reference sequence). The CDR3 spans 14 residues. This chain's CDR3 is CASSPGDSGSPMRV. The DNA for the CDR3 is TGTGCCAGCAGCCCCGGGGATAGCGGGAGCCCAATGAGGGTC.

The rearrangement uses TRBV24-1 and TRBJ2-4; tentative D call: TRBD2 (6 bases). V shed 0 bases and J shed 7 bases, with 6 bases lying between them. Germline V gene lookup returns CDR1 KGHDR and CDR2 SFDVKD. This CDR3 spans 13 amino acids. CDR3 amino acids: CATSDLAGNIQYF. In DNA form, the CDR3 reads TGTGCCACCAGTGATTTGGCGGGGAACATTCAGTACTTC.

The V and J genes are TRBV7-9 and TRBJ2-3; 10 bases are a match to TRBD2. Germline CDR1 reads SEHNR; CDR2 reads FQNEAQ (reference sequence). This CDR3 is 14 amino acids long. V lost 5 bases to trimming and J lost 9 bases; unmatched junction nucleotides: 8. CDR3 DNA: TGTGCCAGCAGCCCCCAATCTAGCGGGGGAACGCAGTATTTT. This sequence encodes CASSPQSSGGTQYF.

The chain links TRBV7-9 to TRBJ1-3; a possible D gene is TRBD1 (5 bases). Looked up from germline, CDR1 is SEHNR and CDR2 is FQNEAQ (reference sequence). V was cut by 5 bases and J by 4 bases, with 15 bases left in between. The CDR3 is 15 amino acids. The CDR3 spells CASSTTKRQGNTIYF. Written as DNA, the CDR3 is TGTGCCAGCAGCACCACAAAAAGACAGGGAAACACCATATATTTT.

The chain joins TRBV27 to TRBJ2-1, with D unclear. The V gene's germline CDR1 is MNHEY and CDR2 SMNVEV (reference sequence). The V gene lost 6 bases and the J gene lost 9 bases, with 15 bases spanning the gap. This CDR3 has 13 amino acids. The CDR3 sequence: CASSHPIGGEQFF. CDR3 nucleotides: TGTGCCAGCAGCCACCCAATCGGTGGTGAGCAGTTCTTC.

The rearrangement uses TRBV13 and TRBJ2-2, with D perhaps matching TRBD2 (6 bases). Germline V gene lookup returns CDR1 PRHDT and CDR2 FYEKMQ (reference sequence). V lost 5 bases and J lost 3, with 25 bases in between. This CDR3 contains 19 residues. The CDR3: CASSPWGKLSIADTGELFF. CDR3 nucleotides: TGTGCCAGCAGCCCATGGGGGAAACTCAGTATAGCGGACACCGGGGAGCTGTTTTTT.

This chain links TRBV1 with TRBJ2-7; the table's D gene call, TRBD1, was not cross checked with the DNA. TRBV1 corresponds to a pseudogene. The CDR3 spans 16 residues. CDR3: CTSSQVRGGRSYEQYV. The CDR3 DNA follows: TGCACCAGCAGCCAAGTTCGTGGGGGCCGGTCCTACGAGCAGTACGTC.

V gene TRBV7-6 combines with J gene TRBJ2-5; D may be TRBD1 (5 bases). The CDR3 is 16 residues long. Looked up from germline, CDR1 is SGHVS and CDR2 is FNYEAQ. The V and J ends lost 1 base and 4 bases respectively, with 16 bases between them. The CDR3 nucleotides read TGTGCCAGCAGCTTAGTGGTATCGGCAGGGATAGAGACCCAGTACTTC. Translating gives CASSLVVSAGIETQYF.

Concerning this clone: Other DNA sequences in this specimen translate into the identical CDR3. The chain joins TRBV5-1 to TRBJ2-5, with D possibly being TRBD1 (6 bases). CDR3 length equals 12 residues. Germline V CDR1 and CDR2: SGHRS, YFSETQ. Trimming removed 1 base at V and 5 bases at J, with 6 bases between. In DNA form, the CDR3 reads TGCGCCAGCAGCTTGAGGGGGGAGACCCAGTACTTC. Its protein product is CASSLRGETQYF.

This clone was recorded only once. V and J are TRBV6-5 and TRBJ2-3, with unresolved D. The CDR3 spans 15 residues. CDR1 and CDR2 from the germline V gene are MNHEY and SVGAGI. The V end was cut by 3 bases, the J end by 0 bases, with 10 bases between. CDR3 coding DNA: TGTGCCAGCAGTTATCAGACAACTAGCACAGATACGCAGTATTTT. Its protein is CASSYQTTSTDTQYF.

V is TRBV7-2 and J is TRBJ2-1, with D possibly matching TRBD1 (5 bases). The CDR3 runs 14 residues. Germline V gives CDR1 SGHTA, CDR2 FQGNSA. The V end was cut by 1 base, the J end by 9 bases, with 13 bases between. The CDR3 DNA reads TGTGCCAGCAGCTTAGATAAGGGGCCCGGTGAGCAGTTCTTC. Protein: CASSLDKGPGEQFF.

The rearrangement links TRBV7-2 to TRBJ2-3; 7 bases match TRBD2. The length of the CDR3 is 16 residues. The V gene end was trimmed by 5 bases and the J gene end by 6 bases; junction bases not matched to a gene: 14. From germline, CDR1 is SGHTA and CDR2 FQGNSA. CDR3: CASSTRLATQTDTQYF. CDR3 nucleotides: TGTGCCAGCAGCACCCGACTAGCAACGCAGACCGATACGCAGTATTTT.

As DNA, the CDR3 is TGTGCCATCAGTGTATCGAGCGAGAGCACAGATACGCAGTATTTT. Protein: CAISVSSESTDTQYF. V gene TRBV10-3 combines with J gene TRBJ2-3; no clear D. CDR1 is ENHRY, CDR2 SYGVKD, per germline. The CDR3 totals 15 residues. Between the trimmed V and J ends, which lost 4 bases and 0 bases, there was a span of 11 bases.

The chain combines TRBV30 with TRBJ2-7; 8 nucleotides match TRBD1. Germline CDR1 reads GTSNPN; CDR2 reads SVGIG (reference sequence). J lost 3 bases, V lost 2 bases, and 12 bases had no gene match. The CDR3 is 16 amino acids. CDR3 DNA: TGTGCCTGGAGTCGAGTTCGGCAGGGGGCTATCTACGAGCAGTACGTC. Translation gives CAWSRVRQGAIYEQYV.